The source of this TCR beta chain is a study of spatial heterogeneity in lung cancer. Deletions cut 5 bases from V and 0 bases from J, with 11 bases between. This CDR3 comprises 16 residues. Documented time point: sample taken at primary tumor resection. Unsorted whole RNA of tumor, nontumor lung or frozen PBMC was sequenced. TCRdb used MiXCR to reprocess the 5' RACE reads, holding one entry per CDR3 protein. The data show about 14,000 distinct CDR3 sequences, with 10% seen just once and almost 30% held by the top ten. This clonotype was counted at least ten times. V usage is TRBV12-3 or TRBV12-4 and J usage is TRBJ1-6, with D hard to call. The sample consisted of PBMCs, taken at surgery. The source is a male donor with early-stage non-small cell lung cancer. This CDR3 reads CASSEQWSSYNSPLHF. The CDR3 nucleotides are TGTGCCAGCAGTGAACAGTGGAGCTCCTATAATTCACCCCTCCACTTT.